This TCR beta chain was sequenced during a study of T cell repertoires in cytomegalovirus infection. Across the whole study: The authors used CMV epitopes that were HLA-C-restricted (recently identified) and HLA-B-restricted (well studied). Based on public TCR beta signatures, there were indications of CMV infection and of a matching HLA type. General study results and limits: The ex vivo response was dominated by HLA-C-restricted CMV-specific TCR beta clonotypes.

One entry per CDR3 protein, called by TCRdb with MiXCR from the reads. The data contain around 750,000 distinct CDR3 sequences, approximately 29% of them seen just once; the ten biggest clones take up around 12%. Note on this clonotype: Its antigen is not known.

The sequencing here drew on cultured CD8+ T cells from PBMCs, taken from culture after CMV antigen stimulation. This clonotype was obtained from a human donor in good health (CMV status not recorded). Some clones in this sample may be carry-over from other donors' samples.

CDR3 nucleotides: TGTGCCAGCAGCCAAGAGGGCCGACTCACAGATACGCAGTATTTT. Encoded protein: CASSQEGRLTDTQYF. The genes are TRBV4-2 and TRBJ2-3; no definite D call. The CDR3 is 15 residues long. Trimming took off 0 bases at V and 2 bases at J, with 9 bases between the two ends. Germline V lookup: CDR1 LGHNA, CDR2 YNFKEQ.